Shown below are 28 T cell receptor beta chains from a single sample sequenced in a study of shared clonotypes between healthy human individuals. TCRdb keeps only in-frame clones here, not all; method: immunoSEQ multiplex PCR. The data hold 630,000 or so clones, with about 98% observed a single time. CD8 cells regarded as naive lacked CD45RO, were positively chosen for CCR7, and omitted terminally differentiated effector memory CD45RA+ cells. Input material: naive CD8+ T cells sorted from blood. Receptors were obtained from a man aged 25 to 40 in good health.

The count of this clone is one. The J gene is TRBJ2-1, the V gene TRBV14, with 8 bases fitting TRBD1. The V and J ends lost 4 bases and 0 bases, in that order; junction bases with no gene match: 5. CDR1 and CDR2 from the germline V gene are SGHDN and FVKESK. The CDR3 covers 16 residues. CDR3 residues: CASSPWTGSSYNEQFF. The CDR3 DNA is TGTGCCAGCAGCCCCTGGACAGGGAGCTCCTACAATGAGCAGTTCTTC.

The V and J genes are TRBV29-1 and TRBJ1-2; D is uncertain. The ends were cut back, 1 base at V and 4 bases at J, with 7 bases in the middle. In germline, CDR1 is SQVTM, CDR2 ANQGSEA. The CDR3 consists of 12 residues. Here the CDR3 reads CSVEGSIYGYTF. The CDR3 nucleotides are TGCAGCGTTGAAGGGAGCATCTATGGCTACACCTTC.

This sequence joins TRBV12-5 and TRBJ2-7; tentative D call: TRBD1 (5 bases). This CDR3 comprises 15 residues. Trimming took off 1 base at V and 4 bases at J, with 14 bases between the two ends. From germline, CDR1 is LGHNT and CDR2 FRNRAP. The CDR3 region has the DNA TGTGCTAGTGGTTTGGGATCCAGGGTTAAGTACGAGCAGTACTTC. Translated, it gives CASGLGSRVKYEQYF.

This clone has just one count. The chain joins TRBV29-1 to TRBJ2-7; tentatively, D is TRBD2 (5 bases). Deletions cut 0 bases from V and 4 bases from J, with 13 bases between. The CDR3 loop spans 14 amino acids. Germline V gene sequence: CDR1 SQVTM, CDR2 ANQGSEA. The CDR3 DNA reads as TGCAGCGTTGAAGATGCGCGGAGCGGATACGAGCAGTACTTC. Its protein product is CSVEDARSGYEQYF.

The rearrangement uses TRBV29-1 and TRBJ1-2; TRBD1 might be the D (5 bases). Trimming removed 1 base at V and 3 bases at J, with 12 bases between. This CDR3 contains 14 residues. The V gene's germline CDR1 is SQVTM and CDR2 ANQGSEA. The CDR3 DNA follows: TGCAGCGTTGAAGTCGGGGGACTAGACTATGGCTACACCTTC. Protein product: CSVEVGGLDYGYTF.

This chain uses TRBV19 with TRBJ1-4; 11 positions agree with TRBD1. From germline, CDR1 is LNHDA and CDR2 SQIVND (reference sequence). V shed 6 bases, J shed 6 bases, and the junction held 12 bases outside the gene matches. The CDR3 sequence is 17 residues long. The CDR3 sequence is CASREGQGANVDEKLFF. The CDR3 coding sequence is TGTGCCAGTAGGGAAGGACAGGGGGCGAATGTTGATGAAAAACTGTTTTTT.

This rearrangement joins TRBV11-2 to TRBJ2-1, with 13 bases that match TRBD2. The J segment lost 0 bases and the V segment lost 0 bases, leaving 8 bases of the junction unmatched. Per the germline V gene, CDR1 is SGHAT and CDR2 is FQNNGV. The CDR3 is 20 amino acids. CDR3 sequence: CASSLESGLAGDTSYNEQFF. DNA of the CDR3: TGTGCCAGCAGCTTAGAAAGCGGACTAGCGGGAGATACCTCCTACAATGAGCAGTTCTTC.

This clone was seen once. The chain has TRBV11-2 and TRBJ1-4; D possibly corresponds to TRBD1 (6 bases). CDR1 is SGHAT and CDR2 is FQNNGV in the germline V gene. This CDR3 is 16 amino acids long. Between the trimmed V and J ends, which lost 1 base and 7 bases, there was a span of 16 bases. CDR3 protein: CASSLGAGVIGEKLFF. CDR3 nucleotides: TGTGCCAGCAGCTTAGGGGCAGGGGTGATTGGTGAAAAACTGTTTTTT.

This chain joins TRBV2 and TRBJ1-1; 8 bases match TRBD1. In germline, CDR1 is SNHLY, CDR2 FYNNEI. The CDR3 is made up of 13 amino acids. Trimming took 1 base from V and 8 from J; bases not matched to a gene: 3. The CDR3: CASSEGWTGEAFF. DNA for the CDR3: TGTGCCAGCAGTGAAGGGTGGACAGGGGAAGCTTTCTTT.

The chain links TRBV6-5 to TRBJ2-7, with a tentative D call TRBD2 (6 bases). V lost 7 bases to trimming and J lost 5 bases, with 18 bases between them. The CDR3 is made up of 14 amino acids. CDR1 and CDR2 (germline): MNHEY, SVGAGI. The CDR3 bases are TGTGCCAGCACCCCCCCTTCGCGGGGCCACGAGCAGTACTTC. It specifies CASTPPSRGHEQYF.

The V gene is TRBV6-4, the J gene TRBJ2-5; D might be TRBD1 (5 bases). V was clipped by 6 bases and J by 5 bases, with 13 bases between them. Germline assignment: CDR1 MRHNA and CDR2 SNTAGT. The CDR3 has 13 amino acids. The CDR3 DNA sequence: TGTGCCAGCAGCAGGGTTCTGGAGGAGACCCAGTACTTC. Amino acid sequence: CASSRVLEETQYF.

V is TRBV29-1 and J is TRBJ2-7, with a possible D match to TRBD1 (6 bases). V lost 1 base, J lost 1 base, and 14 bases lay in between. The CDR3 is 15 residues long. CDR1 and CDR2 from the germline V gene are SQVTM and ANQGSEA. The CDR3 DNA reads TGCAGCGTTGAAGCACTCACCAGGGGATCCTACGAGCAGTACTTC. This gives the protein CSVEALTRGSYEQYF.

The J gene is TRBJ2-1, the V gene TRBV11-2; 10 bases are shared with TRBD2. Germline CDR1 is SGHAT and CDR2 is FQNNGV. This CDR3 is built from 15 residues. After removal of 3 bases from V and 7 bases from J, the junction contained 6 bases not matched to a gene. CDR3 residues: CASSLSGRALNEQFF. CDR3 sequence (DNA): TGTGCCAGCAGCTTGAGCGGGAGGGCCCTTAATGAGCAGTTCTTC.

This CDR3 reads CASGRTAIYNEQFF. CDR3 DNA: TGTGCCAGCGGGAGGACAGCTATCTACAATGAGCAGTTCTTC. The rearrangement joins TRBV28 to TRBJ2-1; the D call may be TRBD1 or TRBD2 (6 bases each). V lost 8 bases and J 3 bases, leaving 14 bases between the germline ends. CDR1 MDHEN and CDR2 SYDVKM come from the germline V gene. The CDR3 extends over 14 amino acids.

This clone appeared a single time. V gene TRBV5-1 combines with J gene TRBJ1-1, with D perhaps matching TRBD1 (5 bases). The CDR3 loop spans 16 amino acids. Trimming left V 3 bases short and J 0 bases short, with 15 bases between. CDR1 is SGHRS, CDR2 YFSETQ, per germline. The CDR3 nucleotides read TGCGCCAGCAGCTCATTCGACAGCCCAATGAACACTGAAGCTTTCTTT. Its translation is CASSSFDSPMNTEAFF.

The count of this clone is one. The V gene is TRBV7-9, the J gene TRBJ2-3; D possibly corresponds to TRBD1 (6 bases). Germline-derived CDR1 and CDR2 are SEHNR and FQNEAQ (reference sequence). The V end lost 5 bases, the J end lost 3 bases, and 24 bases lay between the germline ends. The CDR3 spans 18 residues. The CDR3 sequence: CASSPAVGSRGLTDTQYF. CDR3 bases: TGTGCCAGCAGCCCAGCGGTGGGGTCAAGGGGGTTGACAGATACGCAGTATTTT.

The rearrangement uses TRBV28 and TRBJ2-2, with D possibly being TRBD1 or TRBD2 (5 bases each). The CDR3 has 14 amino acids. The germline V gene has CDR1 MDHEN and CDR2 SYDVKM. V was trimmed by 4 bases and J by 7 bases, leaving 13 bases between them. CDR3 in amino acids: CASSWRRESGELFF. The DNA for the CDR3 is TGTGCCAGCAGTTGGCGCAGGGAGAGCGGGGAGCTGTTTTTT.

The chain has TRBV9 and TRBJ2-7, with a possible D match to TRBD1 (6 bases). Germline lookup yields CDR1 SGDLS and CDR2 YYNGEE. Trimming removed 4 bases from V and 2 bases from J, with 13 bases in between. This CDR3 region has 14 residues. In nucleotides, the CDR3 is TGTGCCAGCAGCCCGGGGACATTAACCTACGAGCAGTACTTC. This sequence encodes CASSPGTLTYEQYF.

This clone has a handful of counts. The chain couples TRBV11-2 to TRBJ1-2; 9 bases map to TRBD1. The CDR3 extends over 13 amino acids. Germline CDR1 SGHAT, CDR2 FQNNGV. Here the CDR3 DNA reads TGTGCTATCCAGGGACAGGGAAGGGATGGCTACACCTTC. Residues: CAIQGQGRDGYTF. The variable domain in full, with the rest retrieved from reference TRBV11-2 and TRBJ1-2, is EAGVAQSPRYKIIEKRQSVAFWCNPISGHATLYWYQQILGQGPKLLIQFQNNGVVDDSQLPKDRFSAERLKGVDSTLKIQPAKLEDSAVYLCAIQGQGRDGYTFGSGTRLTVV.

V is TRBV6-5 and J is TRBJ1-2; no clear D gene. CDR1 MNHEY and CDR2 SVGAGI come from the germline V gene. V was pared by 0 bases and J by 1 base, with 9 bases between. The CDR3 length is 15 residues. The CDR3 spells CASSYSGASNYGYTF. CDR3 nucleotide sequence: TGTGCCAGCAGTTACTCGGGAGCCAGTAACTATGGCTACACCTTC.

As for this clone: In the same sample, other DNA sequences code for this CDR3. V gene TRBV6-6 combines with J gene TRBJ2-7; tentative D call: TRBD1 (6 bases). CDR1 and CDR2 (germline): MNHNY, SVGAGI (reference sequence). V was cut by 5 bases and J by 3 bases, with 8 bases left in between. There are 12 residues in the CDR3. The CDR3 DNA sequence: TGTGCCAGCAGTACAGGGAGCTACGAGCAGTACTTC. This encodes CASSTGSYEQYF.

In its sample, this clone was seen once. Other DNA sequences from this sample encode an identical CDR3 as well. The gene calls are TRBV27 and TRBJ2-7; maybe TRBD2 (5 bases). Germline lookup yields CDR1 MNHEY and CDR2 SMNVEV (reference sequence). The CDR3 length is 13 residues. Trimming stripped 2 bases from V and 4 bases from J, with 9 bases between. This chain's CDR3 is CASSLREGYEQYF. DNA of the CDR3: TGTGCCAGCAGTTTACGCGAGGGATACGAGCAGTACTTC.

The chain has TRBV6-5 and TRBJ1-5, with unresolved D. CDR1 is MNHEY and CDR2 is SVGAGI in the germline V gene. Trimming removed 0 bases at V and 4 bases at J, with 10 bases between. The CDR3 consists of 15 residues. This CDR3 reads CASSYSIHLNQPQHF. The CDR3, as DNA: TGTGCCAGCAGTTACTCGATTCACCTTAATCAGCCCCAGCATTTT.

This chain links TRBV2 with TRBJ1-2; D might be TRBD1 (6 bases). The CDR3 length is 15 residues. Germline CDR1 reads SNHLY; CDR2 reads FYNNEI. The V end was cut by 6 bases, the J end by 5 bases, with 19 bases between. CDR3 protein: CASSPQVQGRYGYTF. The CDR3 bases are TGTGCCAGCAGCCCGCAGGTACAGGGAAGGTATGGCTACACCTTC.

A word on this clone: The identical CDR3 is also encoded by other nucleotide sequences in the sample. V and J are TRBV7-9 and TRBJ2-7, with a weak D call TRBD1 (5 bases). The germline gives CDR1 SEHNR, CDR2 FQNEAQ (reference sequence). The CDR3 is made up of 13 amino acids. V was trimmed by 5 bases and J by 5 bases, leaving 13 bases between them. CDR3: CASSPRDSHEQYF. DNA of the CDR3: TGTGCCAGCAGCCCCAGGGATTCGCACGAGCAGTACTTC.

The chain uses TRBV2 and TRBJ2-3; 8 bases are shared with TRBD1. Germline V lookup: CDR1 SNHLY, CDR2 FYNNEI. The CDR3 has 17 amino acids. V lost 4 bases, J lost 3 bases, and 12 bases stayed unmatched. Here the CDR3 DNA reads TGTGCCAGCAGTGCGTTCAGCTCAGGGGGCATAACAGATACGCAGTATTTT. Amino acids: CASSAFSSGGITDTQYF.

This chain uses TRBV5-5 with TRBJ2-1; TRBD2 matches 7 bases. The junction had 4 bases not matched to a gene; V was cut back by 1 base and J by 0 bases. The CDR3 runs 16 residues. Per germline, CDR1 SGHKS and CDR2 YYEKEE (reference sequence). The CDR3 protein is CASSLRAGVSYNEQFF. CDR3 coding DNA: TGTGCCAGCAGCTTGCGTGCGGGAGTCTCCTACAATGAGCAGTTCTTC.

The chain is built from TRBV14 and TRBJ2-2; D ambiguous. V lost 2 bases and J 3 bases, leaving 7 bases between the germline ends. This CDR3 comprises 14 residues. CDR1 and CDR2 (germline): SGHDN, FVKESK. In DNA form, the CDR3 reads TGTGCCAGCAGCCAATCACGATACACCGGGGAGCTGTTTTTT. It specifies CASSQSRYTGELFF. Filled out from reference TRBV14 and TRBJ2-2, the complete variable domain reads EAGVTQFPSHSVIEKGQTVTLRCDPISGHDNLYWYRRVMGKEIKFLLHFVKESKQDESGMPNNRFLAERTGGTYSTLKVQPAELEDSGVYFCASSQSRYTGELFFGEGSRLTVL.